Listed below are T cell receptor beta chains from one sample, sequenced in a study of Ad26.COV2.S vaccination and SARS-CoV-2 variants. Clones were read by immunoSEQ multiplex PCR, and TCRdb kept only the in-frame ones, dropping some. Of a few hundred thousand clones in the sample, roughly 87% were seen once. The specimen was peripheral blood, collected in a trial of Ad26.COV2.S vaccine versus placebo. The receptors stem from a person between 18 and 65 years old who received the Ad26.COV2.S COVID-19 vaccine or a placebo. CDR3s include the opening cysteine and the closing phenylalanine or tryptophan. The D gene is left open where the match is weak. Size tells how often a clone was seen (once, few, many) or the class of an expanded clone, and some rows leave it out.

size,D,V,length,J,CDR3,DNA
NA,NA,TRBV7-7,15,TRBJ2-5,CASTLGGGSQETQYF,TGTGCCAGCACCTTAGGTGGGGGGTCCCAAGAGACCCAGTACTTC
NA,TRBD1,TRBV28,17,TRBJ2-7,CASIGRDRLRLSYEQYF,TGTGCCAGCATCGGCCGGGACAGACTAAGACTCTCCTACGAGCAGTACTTC
once,TRBD2,TRBV4-1,16,TRBJ2-1,CASSQTSGAAYNEQFF,TGCGCCAGCAGCCAAACTAGCGGAGCCGCCTACAATGAGCAGTTCTTC
NA,NA,TRBV27,17,TRBJ2-3,CASSFKRTAISSDTQYF,TGTGCCAGCAGTTTTAAAAGGACAGCGATTAGTTCAGATACGCAGTATTTT
NA,NA,TRBV28,14,TRBJ2-7,CASSLTGANYEQYF,TGTGCCAGCAGTTTAACTGGGGCTAACTACGAGCAGTACTTC
NA,NA,TRBV6-5,13,TRBJ2-5,CASRILGQETQYF,TGTGCCAGCAGGATTCTAGGGCAAGAGACCCAGTACTTC
NA,TRBD1,TRBV6-2/TRBV6-3,14,TRBJ2-1,CASSQTGVTNEQFF,TGTGCCAGCAGTCAAACAGGGGTAACTAATGAGCAGTTCTTC
NA,NA,TRBV2,13,TRBJ2-1,CASKPEVDNEQFF,TGTGCCAGCAAACCGGAGGTCGACAATGAGCAGTTCTTC
once,TRBD2,TRBV27,16,TRBJ2-7,CASSPGPAGGPYEQYF,TGTGCCAGCAGTCCTGGGCCAGCGGGAGGGCCTTACGAGCAGTACTTC
NA,TRBD1,TRBV5-5,15,TRBJ2-1,CASSRRTGAGDEQFF,TGTGCCAGCAGCCGCCGGACAGGGGCTGGGGATGAGCAGTTCTTC